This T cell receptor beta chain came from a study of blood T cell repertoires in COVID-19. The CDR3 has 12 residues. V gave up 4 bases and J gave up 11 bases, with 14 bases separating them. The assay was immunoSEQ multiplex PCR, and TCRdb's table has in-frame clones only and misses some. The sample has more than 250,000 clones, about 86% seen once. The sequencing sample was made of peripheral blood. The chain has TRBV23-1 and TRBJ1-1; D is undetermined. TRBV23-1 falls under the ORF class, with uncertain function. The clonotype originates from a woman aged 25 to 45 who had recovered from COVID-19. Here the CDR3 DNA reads TGCGCCAGCAGTCTGAGGATTTTTGAGGCTTTCTTT. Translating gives CASSLRIFEAFF.